The 20 T cell receptor beta chains below were found in one sample sequenced in a study of vaccination and CD4 T cells after COVID-19 (dated by TCRdb to 2022 to 2024). The library was produced with PCR. The instrument given in TCRdb is Illumina iSeq 100. In TCRdb, the public reads were trimmed at Q25 with fastp and aligned with MiXCR, with productive beta chains retained. CDR3 protein duplicates are merged, each entry listing the most common genes and DNA. This sample gives 15,000 to 20,000 distinct CDR3 sequences in total; 60% of them show up just once. Of the sample, around 1.1% falls within the top ten clones. The sample in question was CD4+ T cells from blood, obtained after SARS-CoV-2 vaccination. These receptors all stem from a human donor who had recovered from COVID-19.

The chain uses TRBV20-1 and TRBJ2-3, with TRBD1 as a possible D gene (6 bases). Germline values: CDR1 DFQATT, CDR2 SNEGSKA (reference sequence). V lost 0 bases, J lost 6 bases, and 25 bases lay in between. The CDR3 extends over 18 amino acids. The chain's CDR3 is CSARDATRGDVRGDTQYF. The CDR3 nucleotides are TGCAGTGCTAGAGACGCTACTCGCGGCGACGTGAGGGGGGATACGCAGTATTTT.

V usage is TRBV28 and J usage is TRBJ2-7; D is unclear. Trimming removed 2 bases from V and 6 bases from J, with 8 bases in between. The CDR3 spans 12 residues. The V gene's germline CDR1 is MDHEN and CDR2 SYDVKM. The CDR3 nucleotides are TGTGCCAGCAGTTTAGTAGAACGCGAGCAGTACTTC. This gives the protein CASSLVEREQYF.

The genes are TRBV2 and TRBJ2-3; 12 bases are a match to TRBD1. Unmatched junction bases numbered 8, after V lost 5 bases and J lost 2 bases. Germline V gene sequence: CDR1 SNHLY, CDR2 FYNNEI. CDR3 length equals 17 residues. The CDR3 sequence is CASSRDRGPIHTDTQYF. CDR3 in DNA: TGTGCCAGCAGTCGGGACAGGGGGCCGATTCACACAGATACGCAGTATTTT.

The chain has TRBV20-1 and TRBJ2-4; D is uncertain. Germline assignment: CDR1 DFQATT and CDR2 SNEGSKA (reference sequence). Trimming shortened V by 0 bases and J by 6 bases, and 3 bases separated the two germline ends. The length of the CDR3 is 11 residues. The CDR3: CSARERNIQYF. CDR3 coding DNA: TGCAGTGCTAGAGAGAGAAACATTCAGTACTTC.

The chain employs TRBV6-1 and TRBJ2-1; unclear D gene. Germline-derived CDR1 and CDR2 are MNHNS and SASEGT. CDR3 length equals 11 residues. V gave up 4 bases and J gave up 12 bases, with 10 bases separating them. The CDR3, as DNA: TGTGCCAGCAGTGGAGAGATAAGGCAGTTCTTC. Its translation is CASSGEIRQFF.

Relative to its sample, this clonotype is medium-sized. CDR3 nucleotide sequence: TGTGCCAGCAGGAGACAACTCTCTGGAAACACCATATATTTT. Translating gives CASRRQLSGNTIYF. The chain carries TRBV6-1 and TRBJ1-3, with D uncertain. CDR1 is MNHNS, CDR2 SASEGT, per germline. The CDR3 length is 14 residues. V was trimmed by 6 bases and J by 0 bases, leaving 9 bases between them.

The chain links TRBV10-1 to TRBJ2-7; TRBD2 matches 10 bases. The germline V gene has CDR1 WNHNN and CDR2 SYGVQD (reference sequence). This CDR3 is 16 amino acids long. With 3 bases clipped from V and 3 bases from J, the junction kept 8 bases outside the gene matches. This chain's CDR3 is CASSDYGASGSYEQYF. The CDR3, as DNA: TGCGCCAGCAGTGACTATGGGGCTAGCGGGAGCTACGAGCAGTACTTC.

The chain carries TRBV2 and TRBJ2-5, with D tentatively TRBD2 (6 bases). This CDR3 contains 14 residues. Germline CDR1 and CDR2: SNHLY and FYNNEI. V was clipped by 2 bases and J by 7 bases, with 14 bases between them. CDR3 protein: CASSELLAGWTQYF. CDR3 DNA sequence: TGTGCCAGCAGTGAACTACTAGCCGGGTGGACCCAGTACTTC.

The chain carries TRBV25-1 and TRBJ2-5; D ambiguous. CDR1 is MGHDK, CDR2 SYGVNS, per germline. The CDR3 spans 12 residues. With 0 bases removed from V and 4 bases from J, the gap between germline ends came to 3 bases. The CDR3 is CASSEYLETQYF. In DNA form, the CDR3 reads TGTGCCAGCAGTGAATATTTAGAGACCCAGTACTTC.

The chain couples TRBV19 to TRBJ2-7; D remains unclear. The ends were cut back, 3 bases at V and 2 bases at J, with 11 bases in the middle. The germline CDR1 and CDR2 sequences are LNHDA and SQIVND (reference sequence). This CDR3 comprises 14 residues. The CDR3 sequence: CASSIGPGPYEQYF. CDR3 in DNA: TGTGCCAGTAGTATCGGGCCAGGACCCTACGAGCAGTACTTC.

The rearrangement uses TRBV6-1 and TRBJ1-2; 9 bases are a match to TRBD1. The V gene's germline CDR1 is MNHNS and CDR2 SASEGT. The CDR3 is 15 amino acids. V was pared by 6 bases and J by 5 bases, with 10 bases of the junction left unmatched. CDR3 in amino acids: CASRDGQGRPYGYTF. The CDR3 coding sequence is TGTGCCAGCAGAGACGGACAGGGGCGCCCGTATGGCTACACCTTC.

This clonotype was seen more than once but under ten times. The chain is built from TRBV6-1 and TRBJ2-5; D remains ambiguous. Trimming pared 2 bases from V and 4 bases from J, leaving 14 bases between. Per germline, CDR1 MNHNS and CDR2 SASEGT. The CDR3 is 15 amino acids. The DNA of the CDR3 is TGTGCCAGCAGTGAATTGGGCAGCCGAGGAGAGACCCAGTACTTC. Translated, it gives CASSELGSRGETQYF.

This clonotype was counted only a few times. The CDR3 DNA follows: TGCAGTGCCGATTCGAGGACTAGCGAATACACAGATACGCAGTATTTT. As protein: CSADSRTSEYTDTQYF. The gene calls are TRBV20-1 and TRBJ2-3, with 9 bases lining up with TRBD2. V trimming: 6 bases; J trimming: 2 bases; junction bases outside the gene matches: 12. This CDR3 has 16 amino acids. Germline assignment: CDR1 DFQATT and CDR2 SNEGSKA (reference sequence).

The chain recombines TRBV7-3 with TRBJ2-3; possibly TRBD2 for D (6 bases). Between the trimmed V and J ends, which lost 0 bases and 3 bases, there was a span of 16 bases. This CDR3 comprises 17 residues. CDR1 is SGHTA and CDR2 is FQGTGA in the germline V gene. CDR3 DNA: TGTGCCAGCAGCTTAACGATAAGGCGGGACCTAACAGATACGCAGTATTTT. It yields the protein CASSLTIRRDLTDTQYF.

The chain carries TRBV7-9 and TRBJ1-1, with 8 bases that match TRBD1. Germline values: CDR1 SEHNR, CDR2 FQNEAQ (reference sequence). This CDR3 comprises 15 residues. With 5 bases clipped from V and 0 bases from J, the junction kept 5 bases outside the gene matches. Here the CDR3 reads CASSLGQGVNTEAFF. As DNA, the CDR3 is TGTGCCAGCAGCCTCGGACAGGGAGTGAACACTGAAGCTTTCTTT.

This clonotype showed up just a few times. The chain joins TRBV7-2 to TRBJ2-7; tentative D call: TRBD2 (6 bases). The germline V gene has CDR1 SGHTA and CDR2 FQGNSA. Between the trimmed V and J ends, which lost 2 bases and 4 bases, there was a span of 24 bases. CDR3 size: 18 residues. The CDR3 is CASSLSGGMEMRVYEQYF. The CDR3 DNA sequence: TGTGCCAGCAGCTTATCCGGCGGGATGGAGATGCGGGTATACGAGCAGTACTTC.

The rearrangement links TRBV30 to TRBJ2-2, with D uncertain. Per germline, CDR1 GTSNPN and CDR2 SVGIG (reference sequence). V gave up 2 bases and J gave up 1 base, with 11 bases separating them. The CDR3 is 15 amino acids. For the CDR3, the DNA is TGTGCCTGGAGTCTGCCGGCAGGGAACACCGGGGAGCTGTTTTTT. Translating it yields CAWSLPAGNTGELFF.

This rearrangement joins TRBV30 to TRBJ1-5; tentatively, D is TRBD1 (5 bases). Germline V gene data show CDR1 as GTSNPN and CDR2 as SVGIG (reference sequence). V gave up 1 base and J gave up 4 bases, with 8 bases separating them. The CDR3 spans 13 residues. CDR3 in DNA: TGTGCCTGGAGTGGTGGGGGGAATCAGCCCCAGCATTTT. It codes for CAWSGGGNQPQHF.

This CDR3 reads CSVAQLVGNEQFF. CDR3 DNA: TGCAGCGTTGCCCAACTAGTCGGAAATGAGCAGTTCTTC. The chain uses TRBV29-1 and TRBJ2-1, with D maybe TRBD2 (5 bases). The germline gives CDR1 SQVTM, CDR2 ANQGSEA. This CDR3 is 13 amino acids long. The V and J ends lost 4 bases and 7 bases respectively, with 14 bases between them.

The CDR3 here is CAISDPGGSSGNTIYF. The CDR3 DNA sequence: TGTGCCATCAGTGACCCAGGGGGCAGCTCTGGAAACACCATATATTTT. The rearrangement links TRBV10-3 to TRBJ1-3, with 8 nucleotides matching TRBD1. The CDR3 consists of 16 residues. Trimming at V came to 3 bases and at J to 0 bases, leaving 4 bases not matched to a gene. Germline CDR1 reads ENHRY; CDR2 reads SYGVKD.